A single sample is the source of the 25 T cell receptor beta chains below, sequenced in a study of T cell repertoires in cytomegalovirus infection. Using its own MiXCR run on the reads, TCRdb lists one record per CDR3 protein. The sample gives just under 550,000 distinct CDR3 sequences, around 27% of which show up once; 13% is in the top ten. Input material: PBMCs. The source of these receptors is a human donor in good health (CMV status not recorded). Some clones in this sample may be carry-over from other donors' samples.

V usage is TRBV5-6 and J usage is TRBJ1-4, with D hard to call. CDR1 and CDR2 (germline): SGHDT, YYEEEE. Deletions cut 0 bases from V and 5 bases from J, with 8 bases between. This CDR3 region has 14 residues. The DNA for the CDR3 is TGTGCCAGCAGCTTGGCCGGCCGCAATGAAAAACTGTTTTTT. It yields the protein CASSLAGRNEKLFF.

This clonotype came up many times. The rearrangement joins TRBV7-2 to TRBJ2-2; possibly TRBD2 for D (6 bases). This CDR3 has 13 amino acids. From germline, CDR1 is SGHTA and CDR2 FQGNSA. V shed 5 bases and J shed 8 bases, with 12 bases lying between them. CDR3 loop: CASSRDSSGELFF. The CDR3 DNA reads TGTGCCAGCAGCCGGGACTCGTCAGGGGAGCTGTTTTTT.

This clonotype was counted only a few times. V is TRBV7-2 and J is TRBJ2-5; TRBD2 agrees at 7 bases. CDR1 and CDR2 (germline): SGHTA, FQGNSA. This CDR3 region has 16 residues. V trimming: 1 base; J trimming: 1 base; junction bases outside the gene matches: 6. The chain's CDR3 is CASSLGLLAVQETQYF. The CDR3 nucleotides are TGTGCCAGCAGCTTAGGTCTCCTAGCGGTCCAAGAGACCCAGTACTTC. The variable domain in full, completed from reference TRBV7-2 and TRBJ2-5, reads GAGVSQSPSNKVTEKGKDVELRCDPISGHTALYWYRQSLGQGLEFLIYFQGNSAPDKSGLPSDRFSAERTGGSVSTLTIQRTQQEDSAVYLCASSLGLLAVQETQYFGPGTRLLVL.

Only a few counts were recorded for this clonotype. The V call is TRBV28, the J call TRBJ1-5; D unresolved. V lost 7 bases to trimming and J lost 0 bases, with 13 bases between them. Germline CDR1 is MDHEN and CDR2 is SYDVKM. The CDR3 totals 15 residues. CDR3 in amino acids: CASTKRRNSNQPQHF. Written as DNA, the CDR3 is TGTGCCAGCACCAAGCGACGGAATAGCAATCAGCCCCAGCATTTT.

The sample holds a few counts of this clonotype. The CDR3, as DNA: TGTGCCAGCAGCTTATCCCAGGGGAAAGATCAGCCCCAGCATTTT. Translated: CASSLSQGKDQPQHF. The rearrangement links TRBV11-2 to TRBJ1-5; tentatively, D is TRBD1 (6 bases). CDR1 and CDR2 (germline): SGHAT, FQNNGV. The CDR3 has 15 amino acids. V gave up 2 bases and J gave up 5 bases, with 13 bases separating them.

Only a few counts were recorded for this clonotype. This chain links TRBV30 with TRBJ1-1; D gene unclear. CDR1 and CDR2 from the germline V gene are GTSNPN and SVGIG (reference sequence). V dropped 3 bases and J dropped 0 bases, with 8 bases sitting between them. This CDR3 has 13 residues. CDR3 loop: CAWRDGMNTEAFF. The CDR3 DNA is TGTGCCTGGAGGGACGGAATGAACACTGAAGCTTTCTTT.

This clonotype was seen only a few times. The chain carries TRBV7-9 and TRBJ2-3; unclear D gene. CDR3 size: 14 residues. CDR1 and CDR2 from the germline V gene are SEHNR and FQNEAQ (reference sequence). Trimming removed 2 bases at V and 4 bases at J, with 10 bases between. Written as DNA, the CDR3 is TGTGCCAGCAGCTTACGGGTAGTCCCAGATACGCAGTATTTT. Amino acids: CASSLRVVPDTQYF.

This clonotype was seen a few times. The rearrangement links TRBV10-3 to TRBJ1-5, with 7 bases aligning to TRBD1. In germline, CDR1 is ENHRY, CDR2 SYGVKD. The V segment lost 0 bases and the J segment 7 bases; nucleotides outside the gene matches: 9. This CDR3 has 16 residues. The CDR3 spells CAISESNRGPGQPQHF. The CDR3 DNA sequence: TGTGCCATCAGTGAGTCGAATAGGGGGCCCGGGCAGCCCCAGCATTTT.

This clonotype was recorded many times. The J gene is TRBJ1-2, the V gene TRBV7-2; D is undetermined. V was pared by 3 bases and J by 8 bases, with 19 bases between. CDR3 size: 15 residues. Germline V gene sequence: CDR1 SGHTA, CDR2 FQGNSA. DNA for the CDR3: TGTGCCAGCAGCTTGGGTGTAGTGGTAGTGCGGGGCTACACCTTC. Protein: CASSLGVVVVRGYTF.

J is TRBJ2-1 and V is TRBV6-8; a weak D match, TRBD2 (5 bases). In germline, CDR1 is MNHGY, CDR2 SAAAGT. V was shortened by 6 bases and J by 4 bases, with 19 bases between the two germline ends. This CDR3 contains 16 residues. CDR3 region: CASSKVARPRYNEQFF. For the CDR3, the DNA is TGTGCCAGCAGCAAGGTAGCGCGACCCCGGTACAATGAGCAGTTCTTC.

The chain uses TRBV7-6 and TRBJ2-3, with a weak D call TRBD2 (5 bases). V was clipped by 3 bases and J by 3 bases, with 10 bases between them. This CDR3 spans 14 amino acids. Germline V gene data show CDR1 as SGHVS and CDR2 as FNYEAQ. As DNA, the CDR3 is TGTGCCAGCAGCTTTAAGACTACAACAGATACGCAGTATTTT. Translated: CASSFKTTTDTQYF.

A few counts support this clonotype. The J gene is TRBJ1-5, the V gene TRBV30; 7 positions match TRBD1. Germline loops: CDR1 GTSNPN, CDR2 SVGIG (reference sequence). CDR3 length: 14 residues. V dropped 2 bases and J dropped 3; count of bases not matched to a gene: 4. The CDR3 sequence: CAWSSTGFNQPQHF. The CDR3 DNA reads TGTGCCTGGAGTTCGACAGGGTTCAATCAGCCCCAGCATTTT.

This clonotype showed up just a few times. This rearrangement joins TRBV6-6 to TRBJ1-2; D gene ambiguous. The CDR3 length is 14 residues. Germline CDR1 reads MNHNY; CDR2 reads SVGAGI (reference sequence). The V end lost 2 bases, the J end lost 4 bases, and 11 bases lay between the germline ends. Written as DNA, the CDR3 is TGTGCCAGCAGTTACGGGCAGGTCCTCTATGGCTACACCTTC. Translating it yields CASSYGQVLYGYTF.

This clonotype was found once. CDR3 sequence (DNA): TGCGCCAGCAGCCAGGACAGGGAAAATTCACCCCTCCACTTT. The encoded protein is CASSQDRENSPLHF. The J gene is TRBJ1-6, the V gene TRBV4-3; 8 bases align to TRBD1. CDR3 length equals 14 residues. Germline V lookup: CDR1 LGHNA, CDR2 YSLEER. The trim removed 3 bases at V and 7 bases at J, leaving 2 bases unmatched.

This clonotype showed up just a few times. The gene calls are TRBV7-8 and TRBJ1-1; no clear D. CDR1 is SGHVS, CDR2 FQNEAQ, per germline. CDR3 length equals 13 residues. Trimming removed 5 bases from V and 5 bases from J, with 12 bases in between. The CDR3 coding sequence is TGTGCCAGCAGCCATCTGTGGGAGACTGAAGCTTTCTTT. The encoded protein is CASSHLWETEAFF.

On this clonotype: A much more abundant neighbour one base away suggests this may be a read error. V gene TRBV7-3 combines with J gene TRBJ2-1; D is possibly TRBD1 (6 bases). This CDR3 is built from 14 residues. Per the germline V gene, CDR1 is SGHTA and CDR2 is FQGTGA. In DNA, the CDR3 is TGTGCCAGCAGCTTAACTCAGGGGAAAAATGAGCGGTTCTTC. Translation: CASSLTQGKNERFF.

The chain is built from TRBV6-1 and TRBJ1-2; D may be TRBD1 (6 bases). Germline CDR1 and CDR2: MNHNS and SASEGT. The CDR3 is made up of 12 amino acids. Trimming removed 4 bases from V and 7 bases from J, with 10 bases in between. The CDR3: CASSGHRAGYTF. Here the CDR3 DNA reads TGTGCCAGCAGTGGTCACAGGGCTGGCTACACCTTC.

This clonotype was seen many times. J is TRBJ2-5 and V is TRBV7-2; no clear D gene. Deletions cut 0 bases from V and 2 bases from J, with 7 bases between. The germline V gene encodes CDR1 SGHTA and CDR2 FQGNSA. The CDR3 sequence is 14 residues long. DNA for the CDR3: TGTGCCAGCAGCTTAGCGTGGCAGCAAGAGACCCAGTACTTC. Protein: CASSLAWQQETQYF. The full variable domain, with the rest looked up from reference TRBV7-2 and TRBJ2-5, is GAGVSQSPSNKVTEKGKDVELRCDPISGHTALYWYRQSLGQGLEFLIYFQGNSAPDKSGLPSDRFSAERTGGSVSTLTIQRTQQEDSAVYLCASSLAWQQETQYFGPGTRLLVL.

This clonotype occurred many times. CDR3 amino acids: CASSRDSNYHGQFF. Written as DNA, the CDR3 is TGTGCCAGCAGCAGGGACAGCAATTACCATGGGCAGTTCTTC. J is TRBJ2-1 and V is TRBV11-2; 7 nucleotides align to TRBD1. The trim removed 5 bases at V and 12 bases at J, leaving 13 bases unmatched. The CDR3 runs to 14 residues. Germline assignment: CDR1 SGHAT and CDR2 FQNNGV.

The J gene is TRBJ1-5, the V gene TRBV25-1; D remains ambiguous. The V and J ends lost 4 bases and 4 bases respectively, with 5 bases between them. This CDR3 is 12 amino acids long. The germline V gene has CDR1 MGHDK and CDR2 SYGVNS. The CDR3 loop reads CASSGENQPQHF. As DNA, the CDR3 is TGTGCCAGCAGTGGCGAGAATCAGCCCCAGCATTTT. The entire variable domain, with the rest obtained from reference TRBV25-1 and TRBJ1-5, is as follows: EADIYQTPRYLVIGTGKKITLECSQTMGHDKMYWYQQDPGMELHLIHYSYGVNSTEKGDLSSESTVSRIRTEHFPLTLESARPSHTSQYLCASSGENQPQHFGDGTRLSIL.

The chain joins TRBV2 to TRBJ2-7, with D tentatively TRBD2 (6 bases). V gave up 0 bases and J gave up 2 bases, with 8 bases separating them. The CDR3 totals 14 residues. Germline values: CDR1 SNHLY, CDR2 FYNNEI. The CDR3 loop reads CASSEAQRAYEQYF. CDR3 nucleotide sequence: TGTGCCAGCAGTGAAGCCCAGCGGGCCTACGAGCAGTACTTC.

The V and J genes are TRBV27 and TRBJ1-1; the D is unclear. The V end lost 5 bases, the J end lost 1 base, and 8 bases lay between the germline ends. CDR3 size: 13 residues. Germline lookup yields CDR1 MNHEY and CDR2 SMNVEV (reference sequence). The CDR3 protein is CASSMTKNTEAFF. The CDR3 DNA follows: TGTGCCAGCAGTATGACAAAGAACACTGAAGCTTTCTTT.

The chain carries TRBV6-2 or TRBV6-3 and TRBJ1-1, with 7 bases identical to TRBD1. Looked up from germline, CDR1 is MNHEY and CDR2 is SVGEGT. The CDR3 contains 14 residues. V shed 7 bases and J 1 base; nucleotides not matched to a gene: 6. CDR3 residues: CASKPGQPNTEAFF. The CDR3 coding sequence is TGTGCCAGCAAACCGGGACAGCCGAACACTGAAGCTTTCTTT.

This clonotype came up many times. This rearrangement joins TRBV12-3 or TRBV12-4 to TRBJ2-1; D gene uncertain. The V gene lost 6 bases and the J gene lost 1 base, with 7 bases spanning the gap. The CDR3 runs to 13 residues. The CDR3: CASSFGSYNEQFF. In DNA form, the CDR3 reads TGTGCCAGCAGCTTTGGGTCCTACAATGAGCAGTTCTTC.

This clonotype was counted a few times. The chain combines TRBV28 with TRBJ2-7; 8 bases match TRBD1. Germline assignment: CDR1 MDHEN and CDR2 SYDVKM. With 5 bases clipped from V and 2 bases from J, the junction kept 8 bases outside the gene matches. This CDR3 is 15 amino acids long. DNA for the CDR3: TGTGCCAGCAGTCTATCGACAGGGGCCCCCTACGAGCAGTACTTC. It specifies CASSLSTGAPYEQYF.